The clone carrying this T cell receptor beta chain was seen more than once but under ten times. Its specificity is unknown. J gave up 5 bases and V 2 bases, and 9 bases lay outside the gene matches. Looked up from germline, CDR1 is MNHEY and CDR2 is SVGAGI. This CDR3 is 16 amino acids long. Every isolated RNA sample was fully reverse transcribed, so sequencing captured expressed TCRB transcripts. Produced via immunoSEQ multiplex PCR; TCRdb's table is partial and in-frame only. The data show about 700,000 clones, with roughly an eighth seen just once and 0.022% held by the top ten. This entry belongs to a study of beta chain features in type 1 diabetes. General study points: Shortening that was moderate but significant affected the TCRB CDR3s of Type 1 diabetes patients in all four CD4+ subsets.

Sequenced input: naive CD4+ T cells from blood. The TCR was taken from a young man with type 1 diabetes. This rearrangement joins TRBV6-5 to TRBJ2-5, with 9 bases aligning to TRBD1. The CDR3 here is CASSYAGTGLRETQYF. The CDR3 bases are TGTGCCAGCAGTTACGCTGGGACAGGGCTTAGGGAGACCCAGTACTTC.